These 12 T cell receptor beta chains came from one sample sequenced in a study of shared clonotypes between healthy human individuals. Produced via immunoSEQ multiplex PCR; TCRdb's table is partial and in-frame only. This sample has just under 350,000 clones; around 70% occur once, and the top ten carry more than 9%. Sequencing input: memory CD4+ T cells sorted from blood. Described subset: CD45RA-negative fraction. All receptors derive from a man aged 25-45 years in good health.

CDR3 in DNA: TGTGCCAGCAGCTTATCTCACAGGGGCATGTTTTTT. It specifies CASSLSHRGMFF. This chain connects TRBV11-2 to TRBJ2-2, with 7 bases fitting TRBD1. The trim removed 2 bases at V and 15 bases at J, leaving 6 bases unmatched. The CDR3 totals 12 residues. Germline V gene sequence: CDR1 SGHAT, CDR2 FQNNGV.

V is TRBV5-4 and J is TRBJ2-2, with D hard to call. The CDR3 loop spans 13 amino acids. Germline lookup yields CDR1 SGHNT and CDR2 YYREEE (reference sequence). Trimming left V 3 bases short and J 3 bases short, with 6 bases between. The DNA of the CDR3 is TGTGCCAGCAGCTCCGGCGACACCGGGGAGCTGTTTTTT. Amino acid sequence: CASSSGDTGELFF.

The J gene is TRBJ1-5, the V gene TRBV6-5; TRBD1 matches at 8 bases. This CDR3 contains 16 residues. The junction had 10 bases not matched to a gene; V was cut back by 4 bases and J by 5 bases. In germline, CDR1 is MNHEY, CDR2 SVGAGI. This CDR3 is CASSFFPQGADQPQHF. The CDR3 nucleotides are TGTGCCAGCAGTTTTTTTCCTCAGGGGGCTGATCAGCCCCAGCATTTT.

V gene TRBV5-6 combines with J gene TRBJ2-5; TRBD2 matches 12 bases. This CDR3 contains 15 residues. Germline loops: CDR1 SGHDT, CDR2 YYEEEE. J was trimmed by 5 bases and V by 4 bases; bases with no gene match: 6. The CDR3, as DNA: TGTGCCAGCAGCCGACTAGCGGGAGTGCAGGAGACCCAGTACTTC. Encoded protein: CASSRLAGVQETQYF. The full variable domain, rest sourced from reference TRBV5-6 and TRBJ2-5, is DAGVTQSPTHLIKTRGQQVTLRCSPKSGHDTVSWYQQALGQGPQFIFQYYEEEERQRGNFPDRFSGHQFPNYSSELNVNALLLGDSALYLCASSRLAGVQETQYFGPGTRLLVL.

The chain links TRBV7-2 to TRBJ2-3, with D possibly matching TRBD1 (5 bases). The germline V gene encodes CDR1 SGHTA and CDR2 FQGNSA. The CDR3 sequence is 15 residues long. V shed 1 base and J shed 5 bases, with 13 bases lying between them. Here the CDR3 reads CASSLGGREGDTQYF. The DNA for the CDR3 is TGTGCCAGCAGCTTAGGGGGCAGGGAAGGAGATACGCAGTATTTT.

The CDR3 DNA sequence: TGTGCCAGCAGCTTAGTGGCACAGAAAAGTGAAGCTTTCTTT. Amino acids: CASSLVAQKSEAFF. The rearrangement joins TRBV11-2 to TRBJ1-1; no clear D gene. Germline V CDR1 and CDR2: SGHAT, FQNNGV. V lost 1 base to trimming and J lost 7 bases, with 13 bases between them. This CDR3 has 14 amino acids.

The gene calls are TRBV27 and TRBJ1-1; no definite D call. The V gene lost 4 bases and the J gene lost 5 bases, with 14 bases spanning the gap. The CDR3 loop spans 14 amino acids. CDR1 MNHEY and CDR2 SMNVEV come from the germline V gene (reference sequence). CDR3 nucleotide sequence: TGTGCCAGCAGTTCCGCGGGGTCGAGGACTGAAGCTTTCTTT. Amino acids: CASSSAGSRTEAFF.

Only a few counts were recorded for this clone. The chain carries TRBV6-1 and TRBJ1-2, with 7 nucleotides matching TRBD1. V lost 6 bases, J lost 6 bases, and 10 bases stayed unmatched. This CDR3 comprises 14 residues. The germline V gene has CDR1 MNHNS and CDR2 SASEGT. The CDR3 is CASRAQGRFDGYTF. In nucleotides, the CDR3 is TGTGCCAGCAGGGCACAGGGGAGGTTCGATGGCTACACCTTC.

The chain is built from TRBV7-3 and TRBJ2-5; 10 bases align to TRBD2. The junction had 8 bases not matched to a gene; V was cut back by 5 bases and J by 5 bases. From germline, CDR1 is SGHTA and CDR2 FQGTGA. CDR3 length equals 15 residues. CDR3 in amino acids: CASSPLAGGVETQYF. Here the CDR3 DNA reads TGTGCCAGCAGCCCCTTAGCGGGAGGTGTGGAGACCCAGTACTTC.

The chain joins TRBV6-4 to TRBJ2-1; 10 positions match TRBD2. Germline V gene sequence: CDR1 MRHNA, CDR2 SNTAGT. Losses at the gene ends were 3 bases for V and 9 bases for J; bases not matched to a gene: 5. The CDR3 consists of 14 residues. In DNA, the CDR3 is TGTGCCAGCAGTGAGTCGACTAGCGGGCGTGAGCAGTTCTTC. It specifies CASSESTSGREQFF.

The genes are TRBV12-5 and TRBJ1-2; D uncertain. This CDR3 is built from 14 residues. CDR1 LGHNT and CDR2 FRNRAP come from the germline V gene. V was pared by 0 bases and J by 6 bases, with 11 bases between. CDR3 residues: CASGLVRGPNGYTF. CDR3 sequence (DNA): TGTGCTAGTGGTTTGGTACGGGGTCCTAATGGCTACACCTTC.

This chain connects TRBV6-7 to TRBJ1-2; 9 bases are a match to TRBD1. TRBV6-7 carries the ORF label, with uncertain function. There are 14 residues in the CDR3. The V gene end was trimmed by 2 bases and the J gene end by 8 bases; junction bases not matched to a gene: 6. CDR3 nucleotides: TGTGCCAGCAGTTACCGGGACAGGGATCTCGGCTACACCTTC. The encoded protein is CASSYRDRDLGYTF.